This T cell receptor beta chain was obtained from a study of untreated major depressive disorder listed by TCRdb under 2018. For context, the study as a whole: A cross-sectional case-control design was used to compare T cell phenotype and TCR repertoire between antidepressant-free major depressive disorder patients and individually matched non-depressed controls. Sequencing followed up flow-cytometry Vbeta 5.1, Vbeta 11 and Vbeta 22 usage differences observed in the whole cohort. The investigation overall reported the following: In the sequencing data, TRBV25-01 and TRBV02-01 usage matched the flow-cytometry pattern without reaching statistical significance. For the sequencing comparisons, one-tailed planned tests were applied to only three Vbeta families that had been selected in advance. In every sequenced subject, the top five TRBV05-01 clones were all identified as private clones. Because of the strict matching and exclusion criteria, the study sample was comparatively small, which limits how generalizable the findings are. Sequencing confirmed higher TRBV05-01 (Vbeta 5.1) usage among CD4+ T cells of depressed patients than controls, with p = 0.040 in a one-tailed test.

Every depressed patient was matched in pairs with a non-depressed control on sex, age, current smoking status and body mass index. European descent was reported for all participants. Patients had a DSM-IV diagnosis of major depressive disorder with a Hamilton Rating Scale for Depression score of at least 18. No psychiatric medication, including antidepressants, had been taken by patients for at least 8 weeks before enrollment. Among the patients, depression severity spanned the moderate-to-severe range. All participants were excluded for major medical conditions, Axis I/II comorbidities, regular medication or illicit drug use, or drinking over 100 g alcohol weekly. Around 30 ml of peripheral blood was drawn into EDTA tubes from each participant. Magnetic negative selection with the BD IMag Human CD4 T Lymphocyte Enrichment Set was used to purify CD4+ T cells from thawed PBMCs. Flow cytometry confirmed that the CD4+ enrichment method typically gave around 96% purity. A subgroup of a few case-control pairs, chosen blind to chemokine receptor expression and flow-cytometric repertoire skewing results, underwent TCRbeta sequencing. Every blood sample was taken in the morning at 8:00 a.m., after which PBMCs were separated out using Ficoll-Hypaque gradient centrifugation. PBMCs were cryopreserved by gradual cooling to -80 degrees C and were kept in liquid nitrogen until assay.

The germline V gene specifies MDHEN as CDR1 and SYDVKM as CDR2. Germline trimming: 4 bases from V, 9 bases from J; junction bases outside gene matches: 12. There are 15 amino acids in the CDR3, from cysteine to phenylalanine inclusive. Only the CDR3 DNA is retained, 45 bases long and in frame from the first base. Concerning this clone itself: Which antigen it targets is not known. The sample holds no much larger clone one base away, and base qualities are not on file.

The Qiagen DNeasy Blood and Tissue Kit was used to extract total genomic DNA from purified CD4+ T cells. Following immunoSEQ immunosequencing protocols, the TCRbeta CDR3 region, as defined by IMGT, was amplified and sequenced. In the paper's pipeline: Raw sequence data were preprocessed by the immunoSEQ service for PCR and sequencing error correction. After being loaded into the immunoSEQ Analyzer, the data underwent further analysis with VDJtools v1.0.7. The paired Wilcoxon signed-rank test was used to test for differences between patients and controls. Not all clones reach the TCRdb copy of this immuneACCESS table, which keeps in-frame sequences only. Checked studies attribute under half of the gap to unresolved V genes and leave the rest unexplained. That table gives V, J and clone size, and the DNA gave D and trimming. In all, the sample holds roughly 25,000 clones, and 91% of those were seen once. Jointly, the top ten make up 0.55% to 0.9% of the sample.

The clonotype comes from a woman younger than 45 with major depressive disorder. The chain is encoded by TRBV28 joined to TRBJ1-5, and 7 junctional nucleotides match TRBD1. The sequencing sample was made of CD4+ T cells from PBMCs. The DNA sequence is TGTGCCAGCAGTTCGCTGACAGGGACCCACCCGCCCCAGCATTTT. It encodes CASSSLTGTHPPQHF.